A single sample gave rise to the 6 T cell receptor beta chains below, sequenced in a study of blood T cells in healthy people across ages (dated by TCRdb to the mid-2010s). The receptor library was made with 5' RACE. Sequencing took place on an Illumina HiSeq 2500. A second PCR of 7 to 11 cycles was performed with a sample-barcoded 5' primer and a J-beta primer mix. Through fastp at Q25 and MiXCR, TCRdb rebuilt clones from the public reads, retaining in-frame beta chains. Entries that share a CDR3 protein sequence are merged under the most common genes and DNA. This sample gives hundreds of thousands of distinct CDR3 sequences in total; roughly 24% of them show up just once. The ten most abundant clones make up under 3% of the sample. The same data also went into a second study, on T cells of mothers and their children.

Sequenced sample: blood. The receptors originated from a boy younger than 18 in good health.

This clonotype has just a few counts. The chain links TRBV7-9 to TRBJ2-2; D gene ambiguous. V was trimmed by 1 base and J by 3 bases, leaving 6 bases between them. CDR1 is SEHNR, CDR2 FQNEAQ, per germline (reference sequence). This CDR3 has 14 residues. The CDR3 DNA is TGTGCCAGCAGCTTAGAAGGGCACACCGGGGAGCTGTTTTTT. This sequence encodes CASSLEGHTGELFF.

A remark on this clonotype: An end of the junction does not agree with germline; a read error may underlie this. J is TRBJ2-1 and V is TRBV9, with D hard to call. The CDR3 covers 13 residues. CDR1 and CDR2 (germline): SGDLS, YYNGEE. CDR3 nucleotides: TGTGCCAACAGCAGCTTTTTAGCTCTGGAGCAGTTCTTC. It yields the protein CANSSFLALEQFF.

The CDR3 spells CASSVGAMRNNEAFF. Written as DNA, the CDR3 is TGTGCCAGCAGCGTAGGGGCAATGAGGAATAATGAAGCTTTCTTT. The chain carries TRBV5-5 and TRBJ1-1; tentative D call: TRBD1 (5 bases). CDR1 and CDR2 from the germline V gene are SGHKS and YYEKEE (reference sequence). The V gene lost 4 bases and the J gene lost 7 bases, with 20 bases spanning the gap. The CDR3 length is 15 residues.

This clonotype was seen many times. The chain couples TRBV6-6 to TRBJ2-2; no definite D call. Trimming took 3 bases from V and 9 from J, leaving 17 bases between them. The CDR3 has 15 residues. The germline V gene has CDR1 MNHNY and CDR2 SVGAGI (reference sequence). The CDR3 loop reads CASSYTAVGARELFF. The CDR3 nucleotides are TGTGCCAGCAGTTATACGGCAGTTGGAGCCCGGGAGCTGTTTTTT.

The J gene is TRBJ2-5, the V gene TRBV6-5; D not resolved. The V gene's germline CDR1 is MNHEY and CDR2 SVGAGI. The CDR3 is made up of 13 amino acids. Trimming cost V 6 bases and J 5 bases, with 13 bases left between them. The CDR3 protein is CASSQGQAETQYF. Written as DNA, the CDR3 is TGTGCCAGCAGCCAAGGCCAGGCGGAGACCCAGTACTTC.

This clonotype occurred many times. Sequence at one end of the junction differs from germline and may be a read error. V is TRBV5-1 and J is TRBJ2-5, with D hard to call. Germline V gene data show CDR1 as SGHRS and CDR2 as YFSETQ. The CDR3 is 13 residues long. CDR3 in DNA: TGTGCCAGCAGCTCCCTCCCCCAAGAGACCCAGTACTTC. Protein product: CASSSLPQETQYF.